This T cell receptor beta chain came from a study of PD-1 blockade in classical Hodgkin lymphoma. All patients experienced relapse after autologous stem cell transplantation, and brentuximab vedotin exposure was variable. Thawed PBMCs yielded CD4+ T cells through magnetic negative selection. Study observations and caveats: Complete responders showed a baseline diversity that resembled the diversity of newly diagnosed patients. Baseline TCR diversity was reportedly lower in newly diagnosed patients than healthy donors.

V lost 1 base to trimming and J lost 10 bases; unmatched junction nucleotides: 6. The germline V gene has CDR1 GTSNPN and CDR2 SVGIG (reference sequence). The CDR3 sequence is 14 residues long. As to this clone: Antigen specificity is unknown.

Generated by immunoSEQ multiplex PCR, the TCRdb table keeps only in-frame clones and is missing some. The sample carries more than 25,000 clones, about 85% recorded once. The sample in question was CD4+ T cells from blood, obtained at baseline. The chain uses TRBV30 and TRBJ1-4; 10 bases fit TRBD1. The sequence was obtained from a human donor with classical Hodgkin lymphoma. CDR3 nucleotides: TGTGCCTGGAGTGCTTGGGACAGGGGCGGAAAACTGTTTTTT. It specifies CAWSAWDRGGKLFF.